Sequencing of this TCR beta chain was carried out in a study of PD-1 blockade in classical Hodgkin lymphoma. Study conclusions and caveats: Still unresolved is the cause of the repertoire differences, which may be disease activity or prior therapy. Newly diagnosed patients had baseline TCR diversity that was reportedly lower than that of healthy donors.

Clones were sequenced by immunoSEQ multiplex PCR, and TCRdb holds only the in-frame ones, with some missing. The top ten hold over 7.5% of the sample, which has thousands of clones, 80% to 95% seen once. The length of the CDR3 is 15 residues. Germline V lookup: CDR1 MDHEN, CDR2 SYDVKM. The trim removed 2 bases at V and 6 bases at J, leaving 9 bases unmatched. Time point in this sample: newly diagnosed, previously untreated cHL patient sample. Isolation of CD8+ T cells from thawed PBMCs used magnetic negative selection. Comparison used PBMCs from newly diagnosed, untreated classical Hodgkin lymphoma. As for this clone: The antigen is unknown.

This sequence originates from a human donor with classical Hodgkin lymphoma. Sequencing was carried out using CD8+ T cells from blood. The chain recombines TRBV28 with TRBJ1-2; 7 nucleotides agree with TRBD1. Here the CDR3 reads CASSLVPRGQHGYTF. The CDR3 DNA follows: TGTGCCAGCAGTTTAGTTCCGAGGGGACAGCATGGCTACACCTTC.